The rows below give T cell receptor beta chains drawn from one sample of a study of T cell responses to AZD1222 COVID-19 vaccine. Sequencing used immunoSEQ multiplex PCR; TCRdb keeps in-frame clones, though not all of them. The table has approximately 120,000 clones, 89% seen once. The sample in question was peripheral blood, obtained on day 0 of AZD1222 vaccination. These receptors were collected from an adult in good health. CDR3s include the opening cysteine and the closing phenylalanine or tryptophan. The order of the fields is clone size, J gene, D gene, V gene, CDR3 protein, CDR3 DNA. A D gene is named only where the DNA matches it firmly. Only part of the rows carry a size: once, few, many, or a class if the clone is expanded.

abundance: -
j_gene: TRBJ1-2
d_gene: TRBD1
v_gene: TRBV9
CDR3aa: CASSNLGQGGRGYTF
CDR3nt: TGTGCCAGCAGCAACCTGGGACAGGGCGGGCGTGGCTACACCTTC

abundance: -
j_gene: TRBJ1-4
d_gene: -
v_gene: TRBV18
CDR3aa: CASSPQGLSEKLFF
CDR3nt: TGTGCCAGCTCACCTCAGGGACTGAGTGAAAAACTGTTTTTT

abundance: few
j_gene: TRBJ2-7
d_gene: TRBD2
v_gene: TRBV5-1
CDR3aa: CASSSRDYAYEQYF
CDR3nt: TGCGCCAGCAGCTCCCGGGACTACGCATACGAGCAGTACTTC

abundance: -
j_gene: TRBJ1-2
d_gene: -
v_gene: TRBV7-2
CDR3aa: CASSAQGSYGYTF
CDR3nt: TGTGCCAGCAGTGCCCAGGGCTCCTATGGCTACACCTTC

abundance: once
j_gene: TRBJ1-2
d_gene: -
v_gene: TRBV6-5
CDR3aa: CASLASQANYGYTF
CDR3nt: TGTGCCAGCTTAGCATCTCAGGCTAACTATGGCTACACCTTC

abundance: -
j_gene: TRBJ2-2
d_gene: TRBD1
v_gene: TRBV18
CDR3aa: CASSSGTVNTGELFF
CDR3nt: TGTGCCAGCTCGTCCGGGACAGTGAACACCGGGGAGCTGTTTTTT

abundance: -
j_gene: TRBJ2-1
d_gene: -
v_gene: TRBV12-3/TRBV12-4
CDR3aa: CASSFLDEQFF
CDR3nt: TGTGCCAGCAGTTTCCTCGATGAGCAGTTCTTC

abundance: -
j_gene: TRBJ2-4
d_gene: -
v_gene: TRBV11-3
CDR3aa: CASSNSFRDIQYF
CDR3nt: TGTGCCAGCAGCAATAGCTTCAGGGACATTCAGTACTTC

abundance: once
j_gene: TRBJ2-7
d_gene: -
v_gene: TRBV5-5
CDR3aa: CASSSYTGGRGLSF
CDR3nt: TGTGCCAGCAGCTCCTATACGGGGGGCAGGGGGCTTAGCTTC

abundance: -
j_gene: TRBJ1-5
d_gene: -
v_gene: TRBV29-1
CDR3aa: CSVERWGTQHF
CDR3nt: TGCAGCGTTGAAAGGTGGGGCACCCAGCATTTT

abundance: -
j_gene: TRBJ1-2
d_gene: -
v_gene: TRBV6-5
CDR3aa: CASSSGLSKGSYGYTF
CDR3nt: TGTGCCAGCAGTTCAGGGCTATCCAAAGGGAGCTATGGCTACACCTTC

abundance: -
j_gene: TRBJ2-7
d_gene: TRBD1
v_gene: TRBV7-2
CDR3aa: CASSSPPHRDRVRYEQYF
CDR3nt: TGTGCCAGCAGCTCGCCCCCTCACCGGGACAGGGTAAGGTACGAGCAGTACTTC

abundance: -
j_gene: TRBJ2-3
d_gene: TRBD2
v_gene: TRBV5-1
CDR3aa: CASSGTSLEDTQYF
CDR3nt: TGCGCCAGCAGCGGGACTAGCCTTGAGGATACGCAGTATTTT

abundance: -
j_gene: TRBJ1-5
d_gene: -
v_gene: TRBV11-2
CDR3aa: CASSLGSNQPQHF
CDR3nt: TGTGCCAGCAGCTTAGGAAGCAATCAGCCCCAGCATTTT

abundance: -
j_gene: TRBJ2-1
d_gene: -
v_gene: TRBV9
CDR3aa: CASSARVGEQFF
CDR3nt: TGTGCCAGCAGCGCCAGGGTTGGTGAGCAGTTCTTC

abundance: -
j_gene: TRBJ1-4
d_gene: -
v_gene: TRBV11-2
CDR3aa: CASSLGQEGDEKLFF
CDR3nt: TGTGCCAGCAGCTTAGGACAGGAGGGGGATGAAAAACTGTTTTTT

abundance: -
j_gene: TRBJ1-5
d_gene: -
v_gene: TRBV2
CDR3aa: CASTGTNQPQHF
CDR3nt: TGTGCCAGTACAGGGACCAATCAGCCCCAGCATTTT

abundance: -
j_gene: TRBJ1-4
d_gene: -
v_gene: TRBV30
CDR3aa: CAWERHSLNEKLFF
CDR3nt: TGTGCCTGGGAGAGGCACAGTCTTAATGAAAAACTGTTTTTT

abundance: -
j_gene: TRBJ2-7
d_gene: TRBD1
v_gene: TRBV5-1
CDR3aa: CASSYTAGTVSYEQYF
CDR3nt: TGCGCCAGCAGCTATACTGCCGGGACAGTATCCTACGAGCAGTACTTC